A selection of T cell receptor beta chains follows, all from one sample in a study of T cells in Graves' hyperthyroidism and ophthalmopathy. TCRdb reprocessed the multiplex PCR reads with MiXCR, giving one entry per CDR3 protein. The profile shows 500,000 to 550,000 distinct CDR3 sequences, less than 25% of them singletons. Sequenced: blood. The origin of the receptors is a young man with Graves' hyperthyroidism. Each CDR3 is given with its conserved first and last residue. D genes are given only for firm matches. Clone size, where shown, is once, few, many, or a class for clones that have expanded.

many	TRBV28	-	TRBJ1-1	CASSLWAENTEAFF	TGTGCCAGCAGTTTATGGGCAGAGAACACTGAAGCTTTCTTT
many	TRBV25-1	-	TRBJ2-7	CASSEWGGAYEQYF	TGTGCCAGCAGTGAATGGGGGGGCGCCTACGAGCAGTACTTC
-	TRBV9	TRBD2	TRBJ2-4	CASSPRGGQGIQYF	TGTGCCAGCAGCCCCCGGGGGGGCCAAGGCATTCAGTACTTC
few	TRBV12-3/TRBV12-4	-	TRBJ1-3	CASSLRLPSSGNTIYF	TGTGCCAGCAGTTTAAGGCTCCCCTCCTCTGGAAACACCATATATTTT
-	TRBV24-1	TRBD2	TRBJ2-2	CATSEWTSGATGELFF	TGTGCCACCAGTGAGTGGACTAGCGGAGCGACCGGGGAGCTGTTTTTT
-	TRBV28	TRBD1	TRBJ2-5	CASSHPGQKIQETQYF	TGTGCCAGCAGTCACCCGGGACAGAAAATCCAGGAGACCCAGTACTTC
many	TRBV20-1	-	TRBJ2-5	CSARWSRAQETQYF	TGCAGTGCTAGGTGGTCCAGAGCACAAGAGACCCAGTACTTC
many	TRBV2	TRBD1	TRBJ1-3	CASSGQGGSPGNTIYF	TGTGCCAGCAGCGGACAGGGAGGATCTCCTGGAAACACCATATATTTT
many	TRBV28	TRBD1	TRBJ1-5	CATGTGNQPQHF	TGTGCCACCGGGACAGGGAATCAGCCCCAGCATTTT
many	TRBV5-1	-	TRBJ1-1	CASSLVGEDTEAFF	TGCGCCAGCAGCTTGGTTGGGGAGGACACTGAAGCTTTCTTT
-	TRBV24-1	-	TRBJ1-1	CATQTGPNTEAFF	TGTGCCACACAGACCGGCCCCAACACTGAAGCTTTCTTT
few	TRBV18	-	TRBJ2-7	CASSHRDIRYEQYF	TGTGCCAGCTCACACCGGGACATTCGCTACGAGCAGTACTTC
many	TRBV25-1	TRBD1	TRBJ2-7	CASSEYMGQGFGEQYF	TGTGCCAGCAGTGAATATATGGGACAGGGGTTCGGCGAGCAGTACTTC
once	TRBV12-3/TRBV12-4	-	TRBJ2-7	CASSQDSGGAHEQYF	TGTGCCAGCTCCCAAGATAGCGGAGGGGCTCACGAGCAGTACTTC
-	TRBV4-3	-	TRBJ2-7	CASSQDLTNYEQYF	TGCGCCAGCAGCCAAGATCTGACCAACTACGAGCAGTACTTC
many	TRBV10-3	-	TRBJ1-2	CAITGGDYYGYTF	TGTGCCATCACCGGCGGCGATTACTATGGCTACACCTTC
many	TRBV24-1	-	TRBJ1-5	CATSDPGSPPQHF	TGTGCCACCAGTGACCCAGGCTCCCCGCCCCAGCATTTT
few	TRBV19	-	TRBJ2-2	CASSVGRVASTGELFF	TGTGCCAGTAGTGTAGGACGGGTCGCGAGCACCGGGGAGCTGTTTTTT
many	TRBV6-4	-	TRBJ2-3	CASSDPGEGTDTQYF	TGTGCCAGCAGTGACCCGGGGGAGGGCACAGATACGCAGTATTTT
many	TRBV28	-	TRBJ1-3	CASSLQRPLGNTIYF	TGTGCCAGCAGTTTGCAGAGGCCTCTAGGAAACACCATATATTTT
-	TRBV10-3	-	TRBJ2-3	CAVLRGSSSTDTQYF	TGTGCCGTGCTCCGGGGGTCAAGTAGCACAGATACGCAGTATTTT
many	TRBV3-1	-	TRBJ1-1	CASSRGRIEAFF	TGTGCCAGCAGCAGAGGACGGATTGAAGCTTTCTTT
many	TRBV30	-	TRBJ2-7	CAWSVPGRGDEQYF	TGTGCCTGGAGTGTACCCGGCAGGGGCGACGAGCAGTACTTC
-	TRBV27	-	TRBJ1-5	CASSLNNNQPQHF	TGTGCCAGCAGTTTAAACAACAATCAGCCCCAGCATTTT
-	TRBV4-1	-	TRBJ2-2	CASSHPTNRPNTGELFF	TGCGCCAGCAGCCACCCGACCAACCGTCCGAACACCGGGGAGCTGTTTTTT
-	TRBV28	-	TRBJ1-2	CASSLSGGRLDGYTF	TGTGCCAGCAGTTTATCGGGGGGCAGGCTTGATGGCTACACCTTC
many	TRBV12-3/TRBV12-4	-	TRBJ1-2	CASSWEGYGYTF	TGTGCCAGCAGCTGGGAGGGGTACGGCTACACCTTC
many	TRBV6-1	-	TRBJ1-5	CASSAGQSNQPQHF	TGTGCCAGCAGTGCAGGACAGAGCAATCAGCCCCAGCATTTT
many	TRBV5-1	-	TRBJ1-1	CASRRDRVSEAFF	TGCGCCAGCAGGAGGGACCGTGTAAGTGAAGCTTTCTTT
-	TRBV5-1	TRBD1	TRBJ1-2	CASSGWTGGAGYGYTF	TGCGCCAGCAGCGGCTGGACAGGGGGCGCAGGCTATGGCTACACCTTC
many	TRBV4-1	-	TRBJ2-5	CASSSGTVEETQYF	TGCGCCAGCAGCTCTGGGACGGTCGAAGAGACCCAGTACTTC
many	TRBV28	-	TRBJ1-1	CASSLPGRTEAFF	TGTGCCAGCAGTCTTCCGGGACGCACCGAAGCTTTCTTT
many	TRBV5-1	TRBD1	TRBJ1-1	CASSQQGLSTEAFF	TGCGCCAGCAGCCAACAGGGGCTGAGCACTGAAGCTTTCTTT
many	TRBV2	TRBD1	TRBJ2-3	CASSTPGQRTDTQYF	TGTGCCAGCAGTACTCCGGGACAGAGAACAGATACGCAGTATTTT
few	TRBV3-1	-	TRBJ1-5	CASSQGVHENQPQHF	TGTGCCAGCAGCCAAGGGGTTCACGAGAACCAGCCCCAGCATTTT
many	TRBV12-3/TRBV12-4	-	TRBJ1-2	CASSLWSVSRVVDGYTF	TGTGCCAGCAGTTTATGGTCTGTGAGCAGGGTAGTGGATGGCTACACCTTC
many	TRBV5-1	-	TRBJ1-1	CASSHGTTNTEAFF	TGCGCCAGCAGCCACGGGACAACGAACACTGAAGCTTTCTTT
-	TRBV20-1	TRBD2	TRBJ2-7	CSAKNPTSGVGEQYF	TGCAGTGCTAAAAACCCGACTAGCGGGGTAGGCGAGCAGTACTTC
-	TRBV27	-	TRBJ2-7	CASSLLTGSAYEQYF	TGTGCCAGCAGCCTTCTGACTGGGAGCGCCTACGAGCAGTACTTC
many	TRBV5-8	-	TRBJ2-5	CASSFQQGAETQYF	TGTGCCAGCAGCTTTCAACAGGGAGCAGAGACCCAGTACTTC
many	TRBV15	-	TRBJ1-2	CATSPARGAGYTF	TGTGCCACCAGCCCCGCTCGGGGGGCTGGCTACACCTTC
few	TRBV5-1	TRBD1	TRBJ1-1	CASSFRGGLGYHTEAFF	TGCGCCAGCAGCTTCAGGGGGGGGTTGGGGTATCACACTGAAGCTTTCTTT
many	TRBV2	-	TRBJ1-5	CASRAGTDHQPQHF	TGTGCCAGCAGAGCCGGGACTGATCATCAGCCCCAGCATTTT
many	TRBV6-5	TRBD1	TRBJ1-2	CASRLGQLGYGYTF	TGTGCCAGCAGACTGGGACAGCTTGGCTATGGCTACACCTTC
-	TRBV15	-	TRBJ2-5	CATSPRQGGKETQYF	TGTGCCACCAGCCCCCGACAGGGAGGGAAAGAGACCCAGTACTTC
-	TRBV6-1	-	TRBJ1-1	CASSERGTTEAFF	TGTGCCAGCAGTGAAAGGGGGACCACTGAAGCTTTCTTT
many	TRBV20-1	TRBD2	TRBJ2-2	CSANSGVANTGELFF	TGCAGTGCTAATAGCGGGGTCGCGAACACCGGGGAGCTGTTTTTT
many	TRBV9	TRBD2	TRBJ2-5	CASSVGLAGAQQETQYF	TGTGCCAGCAGCGTAGGGCTAGCGGGGGCCCAGCAAGAGACCCAGTACTTC
-	TRBV4-2	-	TRBJ2-5	CASAPPGRRETQYF	TGTGCCAGCGCCCCTCCGGGGAGGAGAGAGACCCAGTACTTC
many	TRBV7-2	TRBD2	TRBJ2-2	CASSLARTSGNTGELFF	TGTGCCAGCAGCTTAGCGCGGACTAGCGGCAACACCGGGGAGCTGTTTTTT
-	TRBV6-1	-	TRBJ1-1	CASSPDRRGAFF	TGTGCCAGCAGTCCCGACAGGAGAGGAGCTTTCTTT
many	TRBV19	-	TRBJ1-2	CASGDREAIRGYTF	TGTGCCAGTGGTGACAGAGAGGCCATCCGTGGCTACACCTTC
many	TRBV2	-	TRBJ2-5	CASSQDRRETQYF	TGTGCCAGCTCTCAAGACAGGAGGGAGACCCAGTACTTC
few	TRBV12-3/TRBV12-4	-	TRBJ2-7	CASRRGNYEQYF	TGTGCCAGCAGGCGAGGGAACTACGAGCAGTACTTC
few	TRBV6-1	-	TRBJ2-5	CASRPVWAGETQYF	TGTGCCAGCAGACCCGTCTGGGCTGGAGAGACCCAGTACTTC
many	TRBV27	TRBD1	TRBJ1-3	CASRPIGDRGLSGNTIYF	TGTGCCAGCAGACCTATCGGAGACAGGGGGCTCTCTGGAAACACCATATATTTT
-	TRBV7-2	-	TRBJ2-5	CASSGNWQLETQYF	TGTGCCAGCAGCGGAAATTGGCAACTAGAGACCCAGTACTTC
few	TRBV9	-	TRBJ2-7	CASSVDGLSYEQYF	TGTGCCAGCAGCGTAGATGGGCTAAGCTACGAGCAGTACTTC
few	TRBV29-1	-	TRBJ2-1	CSVGSMGKNEQFF	TGCAGCGTCGGTAGTATGGGAAAGAATGAGCAGTTCTTC